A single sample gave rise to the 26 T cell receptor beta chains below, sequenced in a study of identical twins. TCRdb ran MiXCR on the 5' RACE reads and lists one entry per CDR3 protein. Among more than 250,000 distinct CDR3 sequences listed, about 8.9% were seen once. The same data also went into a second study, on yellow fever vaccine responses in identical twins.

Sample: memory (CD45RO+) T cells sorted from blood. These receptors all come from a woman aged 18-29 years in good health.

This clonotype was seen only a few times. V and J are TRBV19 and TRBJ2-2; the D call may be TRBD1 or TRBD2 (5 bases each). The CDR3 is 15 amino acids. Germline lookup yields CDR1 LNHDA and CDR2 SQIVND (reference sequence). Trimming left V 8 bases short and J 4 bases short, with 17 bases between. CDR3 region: CASQGPSSLTGELFF. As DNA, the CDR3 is TGTGCCAGTCAGGGCCCTAGCTCCCTCACCGGGGAGCTGTTTTTT. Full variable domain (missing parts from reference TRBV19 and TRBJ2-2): DGGITQSPKYLFRKEGQNVTLSCEQNLNHDAMYWYRQDPGQGLRLIYYSQIVNDFQKGDIAEGYSVSREKKESFPLTVTSAQKNPTAFYLCASQGPSSLTGELFFGEGSRLTVL.

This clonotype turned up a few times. The CDR3 here is CASSQWGGVAEAFF. The CDR3 nucleotides are TGTGCCAGCAGCCAATGGGGAGGAGTGGCTGAAGCTTTCTTT. This chain uses TRBV14 with TRBJ1-1, with no clear D. The CDR3 is 14 amino acids. CDR1 and CDR2 from the germline V gene are SGHDN and FVKESK. Trimming pared 2 bases from V and 6 bases from J, leaving 13 bases between.

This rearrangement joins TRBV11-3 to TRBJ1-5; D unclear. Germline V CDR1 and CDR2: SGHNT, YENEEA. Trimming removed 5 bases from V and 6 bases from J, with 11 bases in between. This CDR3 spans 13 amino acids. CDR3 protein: CASSPSTGQPQHF. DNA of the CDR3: TGTGCCAGCAGCCCCAGTACCGGTCAGCCCCAGCATTTT.

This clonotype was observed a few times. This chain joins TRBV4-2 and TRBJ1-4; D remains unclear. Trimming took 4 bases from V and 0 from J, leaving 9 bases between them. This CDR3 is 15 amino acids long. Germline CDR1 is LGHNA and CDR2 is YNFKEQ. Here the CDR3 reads CASSPESATNEKLFF. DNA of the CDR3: TGTGCCAGCAGCCCCGAGAGTGCAACTAATGAAAAACTGTTTTTT.

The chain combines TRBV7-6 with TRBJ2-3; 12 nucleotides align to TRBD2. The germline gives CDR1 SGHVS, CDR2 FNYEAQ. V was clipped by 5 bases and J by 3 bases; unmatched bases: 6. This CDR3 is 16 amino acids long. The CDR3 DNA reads TGTGCCAGCAGCCCCTGGACTAGCGGGGAAACAGATACGCAGTATTTT. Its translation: CASSPWTSGETDTQYF.

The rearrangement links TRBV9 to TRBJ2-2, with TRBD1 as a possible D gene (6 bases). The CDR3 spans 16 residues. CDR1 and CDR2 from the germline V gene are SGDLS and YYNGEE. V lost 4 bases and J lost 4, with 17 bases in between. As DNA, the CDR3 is TGTGCCAGCAGCCCCGGGACACCGATGACCACCGGGGAGCTGTTTTTT. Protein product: CASSPGTPMTTGELFF.

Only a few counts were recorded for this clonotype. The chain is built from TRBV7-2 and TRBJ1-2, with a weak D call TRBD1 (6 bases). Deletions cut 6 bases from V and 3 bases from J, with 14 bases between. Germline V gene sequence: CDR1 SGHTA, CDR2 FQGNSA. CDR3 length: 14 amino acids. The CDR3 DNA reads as TGTGCCAGCAGGGGGGGGGCAGGCTACTATGGCTACACCTTC. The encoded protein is CASRGGAGYYGYTF.

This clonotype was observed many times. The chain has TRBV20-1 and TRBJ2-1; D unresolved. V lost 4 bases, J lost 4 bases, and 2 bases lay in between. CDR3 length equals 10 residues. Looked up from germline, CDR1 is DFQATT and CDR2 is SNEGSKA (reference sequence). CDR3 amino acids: CSAIYNEQFF. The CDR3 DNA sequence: TGCAGTGCTATTTACAATGAGCAGTTCTTC.

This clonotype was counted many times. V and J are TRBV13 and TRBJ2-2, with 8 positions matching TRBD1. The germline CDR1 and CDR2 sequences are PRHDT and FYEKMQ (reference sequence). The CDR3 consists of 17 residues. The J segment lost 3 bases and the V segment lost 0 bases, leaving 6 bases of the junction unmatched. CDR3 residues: CASSLGPDRVHTGELFF. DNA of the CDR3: TGTGCCAGCAGCTTAGGCCCGGACAGGGTCCACACCGGGGAGCTGTTTTTT.

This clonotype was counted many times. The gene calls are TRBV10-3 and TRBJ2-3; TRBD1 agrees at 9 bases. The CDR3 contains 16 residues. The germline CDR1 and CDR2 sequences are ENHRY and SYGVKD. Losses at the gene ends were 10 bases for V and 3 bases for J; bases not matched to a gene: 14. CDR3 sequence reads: CATRAGTGLGTDTQYF. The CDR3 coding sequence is TGTGCCACTCGAGCCGGGACAGGGTTGGGTACAGATACGCAGTATTTT.

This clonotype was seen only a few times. The CDR3 region has the DNA TGTGCCAGCAGCGAAAAATCCTATGGCTACACCTTC. This translates into CASSEKSYGYTF. J is TRBJ1-2 and V is TRBV28; D unresolved. The CDR3 consists of 12 residues. Germline V CDR1 and CDR2: MDHEN, SYDVKM. With 6 bases removed from V and 4 bases from J, the gap between germline ends came to 9 bases.

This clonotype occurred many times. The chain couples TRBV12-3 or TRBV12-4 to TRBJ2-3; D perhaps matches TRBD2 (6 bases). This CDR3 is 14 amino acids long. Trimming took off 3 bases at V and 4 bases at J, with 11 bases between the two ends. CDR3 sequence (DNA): TGTGCCAGCAGTTTCGGGGGTCATTCAGATACGCAGTATTTT. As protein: CASSFGGHSDTQYF.

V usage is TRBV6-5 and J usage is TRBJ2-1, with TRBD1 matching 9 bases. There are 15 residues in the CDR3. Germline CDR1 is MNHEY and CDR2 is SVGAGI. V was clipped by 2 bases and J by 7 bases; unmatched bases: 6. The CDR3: CASSYPSGQGNEQFF. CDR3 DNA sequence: TGTGCCAGCAGTTACCCTTCGGGACAGGGTAATGAGCAGTTCTTC.

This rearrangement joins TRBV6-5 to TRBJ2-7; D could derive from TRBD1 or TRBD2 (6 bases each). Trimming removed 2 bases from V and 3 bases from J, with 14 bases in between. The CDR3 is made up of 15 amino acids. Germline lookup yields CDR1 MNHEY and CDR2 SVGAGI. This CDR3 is CASSYPGAGIYEQYF. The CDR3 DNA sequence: TGTGCCAGCAGTTACCCGGGGGCGGGGATCTACGAGCAGTACTTC.

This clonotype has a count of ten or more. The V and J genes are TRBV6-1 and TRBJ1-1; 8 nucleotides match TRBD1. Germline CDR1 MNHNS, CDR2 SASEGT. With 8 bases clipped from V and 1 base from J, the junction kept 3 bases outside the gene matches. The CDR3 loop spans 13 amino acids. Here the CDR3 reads CASCGTGNTEAFF. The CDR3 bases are TGTGCCAGCTGCGGGACAGGGAACACTGAAGCTTTCTTT.

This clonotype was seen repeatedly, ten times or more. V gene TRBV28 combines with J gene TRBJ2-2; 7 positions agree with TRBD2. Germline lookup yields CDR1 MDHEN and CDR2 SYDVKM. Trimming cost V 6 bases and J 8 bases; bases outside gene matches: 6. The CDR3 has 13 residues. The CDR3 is CASSRPGGGELFF. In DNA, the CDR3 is TGTGCCAGCAGCCGCCCGGGGGGTGGGGAGCTGTTTTTT.

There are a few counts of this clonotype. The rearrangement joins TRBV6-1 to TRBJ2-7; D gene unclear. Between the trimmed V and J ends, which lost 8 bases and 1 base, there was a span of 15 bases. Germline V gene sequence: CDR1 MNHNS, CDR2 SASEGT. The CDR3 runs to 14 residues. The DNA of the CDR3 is TGTGCCAGCGCACCGCATATAGCTTCCTACGAGCAGTACGTC. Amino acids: CASAPHIASYEQYV.

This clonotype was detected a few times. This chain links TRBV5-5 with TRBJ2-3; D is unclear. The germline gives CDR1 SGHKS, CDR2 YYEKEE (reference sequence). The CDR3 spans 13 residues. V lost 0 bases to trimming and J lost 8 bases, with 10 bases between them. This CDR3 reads CASSLVSPGTQYF. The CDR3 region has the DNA TGTGCCAGCAGCTTGGTTTCCCCTGGTACGCAGTATTTT. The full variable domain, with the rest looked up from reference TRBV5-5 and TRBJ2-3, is DAGVTQSPTHLIKTRGQQVTLRCSPISGHKSVSWYQQVLGQGPQFIFQYYEKEERGRGNFPDRFSARQFPNYSSELNVNALLLGDSALYLCASSLVSPGTQYFGPGTRLTVL.

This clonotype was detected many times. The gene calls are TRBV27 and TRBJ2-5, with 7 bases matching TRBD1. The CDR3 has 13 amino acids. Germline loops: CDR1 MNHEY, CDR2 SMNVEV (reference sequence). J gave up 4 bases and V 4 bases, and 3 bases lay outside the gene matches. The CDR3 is CASSYRGGETQYF. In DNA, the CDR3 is TGTGCCAGCAGTTACAGGGGTGGAGAGACCCAGTACTTC.

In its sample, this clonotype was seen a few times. As DNA, the CDR3 is TGTGCCACCAGTGATCGAATCGGAGCGGGGGGGCGAGATGAGCAGTTCTTC. Translated, it gives CATSDRIGAGGRDEQFF. The chain employs TRBV24-1 and TRBJ2-1, with 10 bases aligning to TRBD2. With V trimmed by 3 bases and J by 8 bases, 12 bases remained unmatched. The CDR3 is 17 residues long. In germline, CDR1 is KGHDR, CDR2 SFDVKD.

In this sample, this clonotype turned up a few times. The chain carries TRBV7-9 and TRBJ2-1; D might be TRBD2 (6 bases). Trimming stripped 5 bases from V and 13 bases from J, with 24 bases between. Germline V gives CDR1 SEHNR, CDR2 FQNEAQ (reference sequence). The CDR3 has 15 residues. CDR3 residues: CASSKTGTPLLLQFF. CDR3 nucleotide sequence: TGTGCCAGCAGCAAGACCGGGACTCCTCTTCTTTTACAGTTCTTC. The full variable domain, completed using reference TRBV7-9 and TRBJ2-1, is DTGVSQNPRHKITKRGQNVTFRCDPISEHNRLYWYRQTLGQGPEFLTYFQNEAQLEKSRLLSDRFSAERPKGSFSTLEIQRTEQGDSAMYLCASSKTGTPLLLQFFGPGTRLTVL.

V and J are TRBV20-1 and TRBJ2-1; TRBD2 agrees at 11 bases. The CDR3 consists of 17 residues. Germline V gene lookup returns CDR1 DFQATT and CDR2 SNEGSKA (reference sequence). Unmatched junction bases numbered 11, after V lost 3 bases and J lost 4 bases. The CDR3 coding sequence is TGCAGTGCTAGTGGAAGGGGGACTAGCGGAACATACAATGAGCAGTTCTTC. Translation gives CSASGRGTSGTYNEQFF.

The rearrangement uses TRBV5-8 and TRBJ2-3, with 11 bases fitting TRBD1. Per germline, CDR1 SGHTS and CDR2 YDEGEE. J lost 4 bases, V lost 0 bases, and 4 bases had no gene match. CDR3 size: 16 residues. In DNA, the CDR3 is TGTGCCAGCAGCTTGGCCGGGACAGGGGGGCCAGATACGCAGTATTTT. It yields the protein CASSLAGTGGPDTQYF.

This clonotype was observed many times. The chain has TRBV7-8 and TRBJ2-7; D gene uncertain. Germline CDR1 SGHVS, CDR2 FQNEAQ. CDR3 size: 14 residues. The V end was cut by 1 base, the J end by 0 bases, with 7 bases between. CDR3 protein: CASSLGGNSYEQYV. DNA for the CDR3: TGTGCCAGCAGCTTAGGGGGAAACTCCTACGAGCAGTACGTC.

CDR3 residues: CASTKQKTSSYEQYV. The CDR3 DNA reads as TGTGCCAGCACCAAACAGAAGACCAGCTCCTACGAGCAGTACGTC. The V gene is TRBV6-1, the J gene TRBJ2-7; no reliable D call. Trimming stripped 7 bases from V and 0 bases from J, with 16 bases between. The CDR3 is 15 residues long. Germline-derived CDR1 and CDR2 are MNHNS and SASEGT.

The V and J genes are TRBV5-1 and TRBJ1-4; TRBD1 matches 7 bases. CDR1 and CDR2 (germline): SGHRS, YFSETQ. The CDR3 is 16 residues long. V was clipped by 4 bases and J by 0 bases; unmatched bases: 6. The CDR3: CASSGSGTATNEKLFF. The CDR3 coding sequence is TGCGCCAGCAGCGGTTCGGGGACAGCAACTAATGAAAAACTGTTTTTT.